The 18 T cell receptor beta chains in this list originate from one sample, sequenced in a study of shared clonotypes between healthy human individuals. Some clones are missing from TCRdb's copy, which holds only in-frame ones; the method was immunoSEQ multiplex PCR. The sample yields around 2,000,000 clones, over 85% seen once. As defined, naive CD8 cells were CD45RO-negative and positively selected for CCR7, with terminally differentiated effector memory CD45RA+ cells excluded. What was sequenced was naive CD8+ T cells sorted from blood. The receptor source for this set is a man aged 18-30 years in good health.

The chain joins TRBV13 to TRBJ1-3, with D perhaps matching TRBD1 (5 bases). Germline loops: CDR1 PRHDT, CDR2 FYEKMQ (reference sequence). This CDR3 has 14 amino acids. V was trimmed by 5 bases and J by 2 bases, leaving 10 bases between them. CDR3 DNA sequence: TGTGCCAGCAGCCCCCAGGGTACTGGAAACACCATATATTTT. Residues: CASSPQGTGNTIYF.

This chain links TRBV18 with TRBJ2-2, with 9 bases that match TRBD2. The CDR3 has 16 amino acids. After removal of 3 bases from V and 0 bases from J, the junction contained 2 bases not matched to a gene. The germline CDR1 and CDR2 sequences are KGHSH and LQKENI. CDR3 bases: TGTGCCAGCTCACCGTCTAGCGGGGCGAACACCGGGGAGCTGTTTTTT. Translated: CASSPSSGANTGELFF.

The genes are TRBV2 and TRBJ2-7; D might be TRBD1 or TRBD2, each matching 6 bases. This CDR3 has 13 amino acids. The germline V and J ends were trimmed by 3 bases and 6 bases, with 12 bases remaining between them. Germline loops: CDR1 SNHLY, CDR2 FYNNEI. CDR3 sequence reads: CASSEGGQGEQYF. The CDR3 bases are TGTGCCAGCAGTGAGGGGGGCCAGGGCGAGCAGTACTTC.

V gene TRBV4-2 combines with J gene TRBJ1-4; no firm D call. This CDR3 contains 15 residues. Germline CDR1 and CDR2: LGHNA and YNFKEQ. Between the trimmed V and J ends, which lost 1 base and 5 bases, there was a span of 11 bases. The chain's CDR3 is CASSQVDVLNEKLFF. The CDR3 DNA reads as TGTGCCAGCAGCCAAGTAGATGTGTTGAATGAAAAACTGTTTTTT.

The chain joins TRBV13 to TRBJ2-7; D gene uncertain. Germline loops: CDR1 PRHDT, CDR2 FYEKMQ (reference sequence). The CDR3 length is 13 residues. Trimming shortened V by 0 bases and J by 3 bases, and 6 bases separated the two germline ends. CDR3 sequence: CASSLGENYEQYF. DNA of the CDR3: TGTGCCAGCAGCTTAGGCGAAAACTACGAGCAGTACTTC.

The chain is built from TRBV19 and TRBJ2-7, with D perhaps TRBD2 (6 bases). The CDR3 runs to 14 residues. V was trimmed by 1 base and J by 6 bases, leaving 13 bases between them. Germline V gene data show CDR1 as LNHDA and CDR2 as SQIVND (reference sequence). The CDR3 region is CASSIVSGSSEQYF. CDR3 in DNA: TGTGCCAGTAGTATAGTTTCCGGGAGCAGCGAGCAGTACTTC.

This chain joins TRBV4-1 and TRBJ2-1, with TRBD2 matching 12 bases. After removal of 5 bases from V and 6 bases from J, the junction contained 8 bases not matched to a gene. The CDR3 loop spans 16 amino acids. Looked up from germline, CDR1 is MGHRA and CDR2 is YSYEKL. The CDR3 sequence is CASSSRLAGDVNEQFF. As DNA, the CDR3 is TGCGCCAGCAGCTCCAGACTAGCGGGAGACGTCAATGAGCAGTTCTTC.

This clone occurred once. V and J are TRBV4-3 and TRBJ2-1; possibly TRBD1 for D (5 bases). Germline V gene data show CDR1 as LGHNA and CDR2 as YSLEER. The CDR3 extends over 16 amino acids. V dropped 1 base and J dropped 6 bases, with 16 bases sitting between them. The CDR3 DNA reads TGCGCCAGCAGCCAAGTAGTTTTTCGAGACAGCAATGAGCAGTTCTTC. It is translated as CASSQVVFRDSNEQFF.

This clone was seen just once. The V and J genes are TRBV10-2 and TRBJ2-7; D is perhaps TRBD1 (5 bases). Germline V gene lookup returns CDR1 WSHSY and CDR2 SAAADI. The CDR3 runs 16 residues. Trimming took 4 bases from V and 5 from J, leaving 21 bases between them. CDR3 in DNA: TGCGCCAGCAGTGTTTTAAATGTGCAGGGTGTCGACGAGCAGTACTTC. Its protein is CASSVLNVQGVDEQYF.

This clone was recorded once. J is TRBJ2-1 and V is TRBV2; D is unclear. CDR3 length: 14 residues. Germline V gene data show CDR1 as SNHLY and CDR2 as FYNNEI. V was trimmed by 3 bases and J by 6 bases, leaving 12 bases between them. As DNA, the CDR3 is TGTGCCAGCAGTGACGGAGTCCTTTTCAATGAGCAGTTCTTC. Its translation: CASSDGVLFNEQFF.

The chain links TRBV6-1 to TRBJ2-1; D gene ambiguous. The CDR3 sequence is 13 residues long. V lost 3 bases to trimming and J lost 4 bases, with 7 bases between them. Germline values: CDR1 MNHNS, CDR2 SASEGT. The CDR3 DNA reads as TGTGCCAGCAGTGACTGGACGTACAATGAGCAGTTCTTC. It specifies CASSDWTYNEQFF.

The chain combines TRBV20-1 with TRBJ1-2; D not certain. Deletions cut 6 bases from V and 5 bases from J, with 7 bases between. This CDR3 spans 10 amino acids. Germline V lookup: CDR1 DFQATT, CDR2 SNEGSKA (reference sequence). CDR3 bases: TGCAGTGCAATCTCGTATGGCTACACCTTC. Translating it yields CSAISYGYTF.

The CDR3: CASSRNRVAPHGYTF. For the CDR3, the DNA is TGTGCCAGCAGCCGCAACAGGGTTGCACCTCATGGCTACACCTTC. The chain recombines TRBV5-6 with TRBJ1-2, with D perhaps TRBD1 (6 bases). The V gene lost 4 bases and the J gene lost 6 bases, with 19 bases spanning the gap. Germline CDR1 is SGHDT and CDR2 is YYEEEE. This CDR3 is 15 amino acids long. The full variable domain, with the rest looked up from reference TRBV5-6 and TRBJ1-2, is DAGVTQSPTHLIKTRGQQVTLRCSPKSGHDTVSWYQQALGQGPQFIFQYYEEEERQRGNFPDRFSGHQFPNYSSELNVNALLLGDSALYLCASSRNRVAPHGYTFGSGTRLTVV.

CDR3 DNA: TGTGCCAGCCAATTATACAATGAGCAGTTCTTC. Protein: CASQLYNEQFF. The rearrangement joins TRBV5-4 to TRBJ2-1; D gene uncertain. CDR1 is SGHNT, CDR2 YYREEE, per germline (reference sequence). CDR3 length equals 11 residues. V was pared by 7 bases and J by 4 bases, with 6 bases between.

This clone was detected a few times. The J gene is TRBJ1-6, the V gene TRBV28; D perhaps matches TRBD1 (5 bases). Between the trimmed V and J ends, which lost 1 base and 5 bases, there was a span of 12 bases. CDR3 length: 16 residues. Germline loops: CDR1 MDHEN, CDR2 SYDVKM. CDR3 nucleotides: TGTGCCAGCAGTTTATTACAGGTCGGGGATAATTCACCCCTCCACTTT. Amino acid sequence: CASSLLQVGDNSPLHF. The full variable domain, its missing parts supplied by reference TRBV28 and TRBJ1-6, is DVKVTQSSRYLVKRTGEKVFLECVQDMDHENMFWYRQDPGLGLRLIYFSYDVKMKEKGDIPEGYSVSREKKERFSLILESASTNQTSMYLCASSLLQVGDNSPLHFGNGTRLTVT.

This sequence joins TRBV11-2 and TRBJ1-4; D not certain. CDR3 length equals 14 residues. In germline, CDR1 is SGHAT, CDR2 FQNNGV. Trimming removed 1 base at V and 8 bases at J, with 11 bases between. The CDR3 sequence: CASSLGQIYEKLFF. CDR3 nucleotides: TGTGCCAGCAGCTTAGGTCAGATATACGAAAAACTGTTTTTT.

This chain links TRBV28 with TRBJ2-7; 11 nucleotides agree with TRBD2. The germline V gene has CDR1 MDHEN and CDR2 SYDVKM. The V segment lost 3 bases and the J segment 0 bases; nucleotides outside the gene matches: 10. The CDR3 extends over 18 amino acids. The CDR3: CASSFPGASGRSSYEQYF. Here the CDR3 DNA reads TGTGCCAGCAGTTTCCCGGGCGCTAGCGGGAGGAGCTCCTACGAGCAGTACTTC.

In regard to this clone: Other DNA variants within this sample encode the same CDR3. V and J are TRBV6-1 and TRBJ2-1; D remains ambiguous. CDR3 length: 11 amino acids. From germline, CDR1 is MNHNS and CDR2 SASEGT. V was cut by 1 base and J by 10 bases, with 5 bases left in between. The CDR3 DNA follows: TGTGCCAGCAGTGAAGGTAACGAGCAGTTCTTC. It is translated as CASSEGNEQFF.